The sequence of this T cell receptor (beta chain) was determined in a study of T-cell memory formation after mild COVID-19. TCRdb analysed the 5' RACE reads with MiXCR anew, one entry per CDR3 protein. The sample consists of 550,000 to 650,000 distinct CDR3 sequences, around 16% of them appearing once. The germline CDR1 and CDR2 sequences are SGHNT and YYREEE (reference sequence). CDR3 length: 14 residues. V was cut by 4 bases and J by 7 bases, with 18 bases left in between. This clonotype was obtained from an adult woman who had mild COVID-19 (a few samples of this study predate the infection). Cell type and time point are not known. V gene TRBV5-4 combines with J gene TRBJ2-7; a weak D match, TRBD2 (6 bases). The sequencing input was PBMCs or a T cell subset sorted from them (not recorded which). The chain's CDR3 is CASSPSSGISEQYF. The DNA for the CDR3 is TGTGCCAGCAGCCCCAGTAGCGGAATTTCGGAGCAGTACTTC.